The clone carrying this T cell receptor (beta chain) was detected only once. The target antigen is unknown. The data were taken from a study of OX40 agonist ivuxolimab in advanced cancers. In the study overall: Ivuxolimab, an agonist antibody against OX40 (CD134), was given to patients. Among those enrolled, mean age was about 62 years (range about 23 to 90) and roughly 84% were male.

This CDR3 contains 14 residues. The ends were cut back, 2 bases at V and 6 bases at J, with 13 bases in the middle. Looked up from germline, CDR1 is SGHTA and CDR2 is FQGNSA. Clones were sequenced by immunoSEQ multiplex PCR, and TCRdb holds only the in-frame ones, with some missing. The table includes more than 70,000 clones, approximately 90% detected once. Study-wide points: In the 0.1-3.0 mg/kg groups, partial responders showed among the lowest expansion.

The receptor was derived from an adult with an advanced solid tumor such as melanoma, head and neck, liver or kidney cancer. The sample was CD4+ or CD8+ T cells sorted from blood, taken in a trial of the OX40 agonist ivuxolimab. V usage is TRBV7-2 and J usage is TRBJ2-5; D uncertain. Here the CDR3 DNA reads TGTGCCAGCAGCTTATCCTTTGAGTCGAAGACCCAGTACTTC. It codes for CASSLSFESKTQYF.